This is a list of T cell receptor beta chains from one sample in a study of blood T cell repertoires in COVID-19. Measured with immunoSEQ multiplex PCR; TCRdb has only the in-frame clones, and not every one. The table shows tens of thousands of clones, with 82% occurring only once. Sample: peripheral blood. The receptors shown here come from a human donor in a cohort sampled during active COVID-19. The CDR3 runs from the conserved cysteine through the conserved F or W.

TRBJ2-4 TRBV3-1/TRBV3-2 CASSQGGAKNIQYF
TRBJ2-2 TRBV5-5 CASSIRTGAAAGELFF
TRBJ1-5 TRBV10-2 CASSRAGRDQPQHF
TRBJ1-6 TRBV7-9 CASSLAAGTGGYYNSPLHF
TRBJ1-1 TRBV5-1 CASSLRGQGNTEAFF
TRBJ2-7 TRBV20-1 CSASSGEQYF
TRBJ2-2 TRBV7-9 CASRSTNTGELFF
TRBJ2-3 TRBV5-1 CASSLGQITDTQYF
TRBJ2-5 TRBV7-3 CASSSGGSAETQYF
TRBJ2-3 TRBV7-3 CASSSSGDTDTQYF
TRBJ2-2 TRBV11-2 CASSLERDRTFTGELFF
TRBJ1-2 TRBV25-1 CASSEGRGNYGYTF
TRBJ2-5 TRBV3-1/TRBV3-2 CASTRRLRGGPETQYF
TRBJ2-5 TRBV9 CASSVVGGRAETQYF
TRBJ2-5 TRBV9 CASSVGTSGGWETQYF
TRBJ2-1 TRBV9 CASSVGVLGNEQFF
TRBJ2-1 TRBV18 CASSPEQGAGNEQFF
TRBJ2-7 TRBV28 CASGTGGVWYEQYF
TRBJ1-1 TRBV9 CASSEIGTVYMNTEAFF
TRBJ1-4 TRBV7-2 CASSQNGGEKLFF